A single sample gave rise to the 14 T cell receptor beta chains below, sequenced in a study of PD-1 blockade in mismatch repair-deficient tumors. Sequencing used immunoSEQ multiplex PCR; TCRdb keeps in-frame clones, though not all of them. The repertoire holds approximately 37,000 clones, with around 84% as singletons. The sample in question was peripheral blood, obtained around 76 weeks after starting pembrolizumab. The receptors shown here come from an adult with mismatch repair-deficient cancer.

The chain links TRBV9 to TRBJ2-5, with D perhaps TRBD1 (6 bases). The CDR3 is 16 amino acids. Germline V lookup: CDR1 SGDLS, CDR2 YYNGEE. V gave up 0 bases and J gave up 1 base, with 13 bases separating them. CDR3 DNA sequence: TGTGCCAGCAGCGTAGGCCCCAGAGGGGGCCAAGAGACCCAGTACTTC. It is translated as CASSVGPRGGQETQYF.

The CDR3 DNA sequence: TGTGCCAGCTCACCACCGACGGATGAAGGAGAAGATACGCAGTATTTT. Amino acids: CASSPPTDEGEDTQYF. This chain uses TRBV18 with TRBJ2-3; D is unclear. V dropped 0 bases and J dropped 5 bases, with 15 bases sitting between them. The CDR3 contains 16 residues. The germline V gene encodes CDR1 KGHSH and CDR2 LQKENI. The full variable domain, with the rest looked up from reference TRBV18 and TRBJ2-3, is NAGVMQNPRHLVRRRGQEARLRCSPMKGHSHVYWYRQLPEEGLKFMVYLQKENIIDESGMPKERFSAEFPKEGPSILRIQQVVRGDSAAYFCASSPPTDEGEDTQYFGPGTRLTVL.

The chain is built from TRBV14 and TRBJ2-3; D remains ambiguous. This CDR3 spans 15 amino acids. Germline loops: CDR1 SGHDN, CDR2 FVKESK. With 6 bases removed from V and 4 bases from J, the gap between germline ends came to 17 bases. The CDR3 reads CASSPRRPAADTQYF. In DNA form, the CDR3 reads TGTGCCAGCAGTCCTAGGCGGCCGGCGGCAGATACGCAGTATTTT.

The V call is TRBV19, the J call TRBJ1-2, with 10 positions matching TRBD1. The V gene end was trimmed by 3 bases and the J gene end by 5 bases; junction bases not matched to a gene: 6. The CDR3 loop spans 15 amino acids. Germline-derived CDR1 and CDR2 are LNHDA and SQIVND (reference sequence). The CDR3 here is CASSITGTGVYGYTF. In nucleotides, the CDR3 is TGTGCCAGTAGTATCACCGGGACAGGGGTTTATGGCTACACCTTC.

The genes are TRBV7-2 and TRBJ2-1; TRBD2 matches at 10 bases. V lost 8 bases to trimming and J lost 4 bases; unmatched junction nucleotides: 2. This CDR3 has 13 amino acids. The V gene's germline CDR1 is SGHTA and CDR2 FQGNSA. In DNA, the CDR3 is TGTGCCAGCCGAGCGGGAGGGTACAATGAGCAGTTCTTC. Translation gives CASRAGGYNEQFF.

This rearrangement joins TRBV9 to TRBJ2-7; no firm D call. Trimming took 3 bases from V and 4 from J, leaving 8 bases between them. The CDR3 length is 12 residues. Germline V lookup: CDR1 SGDLS, CDR2 YYNGEE. CDR3 sequence: CASSALGYEQYF. The CDR3 DNA sequence: TGTGCCAGCAGCGCTCTGGGGTACGAGCAGTACTTC. Full variable domain (remainder filled in from reference TRBV9 and TRBJ2-7): DSGVTQTPKHLITATGQRVTLRCSPRSGDLSVYWYQQSLDQGLQFLIQYYNGEERAKGNILERFSAQQFPDLHSELNLSSLELGDSALYFCASSALGYEQYFGPGTRLTVT.

In DNA form, the CDR3 reads TGCGCCACAGGGACTGGGCTGACAGATACGCAGTATTTT. It translates to CATGTGLTDTQYF. The chain joins TRBV5-1 to TRBJ2-3; weak D call: TRBD2 (6 bases). Germline lookup yields CDR1 SGHRS and CDR2 YFSETQ. V dropped 9 bases and J dropped 3 bases, with 14 bases sitting between them. The CDR3 has 13 amino acids.

In its sample, this clone was seen a few times. This rearrangement joins TRBV5-1 to TRBJ1-2; no reliable D call. The germline V gene encodes CDR1 SGHRS and CDR2 YFSETQ. Trimming cost V 6 bases and J 8 bases, with 26 bases left between them. This CDR3 comprises 16 residues. CDR3 amino acids: CASNSQDGLAVGGYTF. DNA for the CDR3: TGCGCCAGCAATTCTCAGGACGGTTTAGCGGTAGGAGGCTACACCTTC.

The chain combines TRBV11-3 with TRBJ2-1, with 8 bases aligning to TRBD1. Germline V gene lookup returns CDR1 SGHNT and CDR2 YENEEA. V lost 6 bases to trimming and J lost 3 bases; unmatched junction nucleotides: 4. The CDR3 runs to 14 residues. CDR3 protein: CASRRQGSYNEQFF. In nucleotides, the CDR3 is TGTGCCAGCAGACGACAGGGGAGCTACAATGAGCAGTTCTTC.

This clone was found a few times. The chain employs TRBV15 and TRBJ1-4, with 7 bases aligning to TRBD1. V trimming: 6 bases; J trimming: 6 bases; junction bases outside the gene matches: 7. The CDR3 has 14 residues. CDR1 LNHNV and CDR2 YYDKDF come from the germline V gene (reference sequence). CDR3 sequence (DNA): TGTGCCACCAGGACCGGGACAGAGGATGAAAAACTGTTTTTT. It codes for CATRTGTEDEKLFF. Full variable domain (missing parts from reference TRBV15 and TRBJ1-4): DAMVIQNPRYQVTQFGKPVTLSCSQTLNHNVMYWYQQKSSQAPKLLFHYYDKDFNNEADTPDNFQSRRPNTSFCFLDIRSPGLGDTAMYLCATRTGTEDEKLFFGSGTQLSVL.

The chain has TRBV9 and TRBJ2-1, with 7 bases lining up with TRBD1. Trimming at V came to 0 bases and at J to 7 bases, leaving 7 bases not matched to a gene. This CDR3 region has 15 residues. CDR1 and CDR2 (germline): SGDLS, YYNGEE. The CDR3 spells CASSVAEDRHNEQFF. CDR3 DNA sequence: TGTGCCAGCAGCGTAGCTGAGGACAGGCATAATGAGCAGTTCTTC.

The chain uses TRBV27 and TRBJ1-2, with D possibly TRBD1 on 5 matching bases. The CDR3 runs 16 residues. V was trimmed by 0 bases and J by 2 bases, leaving 13 bases between them. The germline CDR1 and CDR2 sequences are MNHEY and SMNVEV (reference sequence). CDR3 sequence (DNA): TGTGCCAGCAGTTTATCCCAGGGAGAAGACAACTATGGCTACACCTTC. Its translation is CASSLSQGEDNYGYTF.

J is TRBJ2-7 and V is TRBV19; 8 bases match TRBD1. Germline V lookup: CDR1 LNHDA, CDR2 SQIVND (reference sequence). The V gene end was trimmed by 4 bases and the J gene end by 2 bases; junction bases not matched to a gene: 4. The CDR3 has 14 amino acids. The CDR3 region has the DNA TGTGCCAGTAGTACGCGGGACAGGACCTACGAGCAGTACTTC. Amino acid sequence: CASSTRDRTYEQYF.

The rearrangement joins TRBV18 to TRBJ1-1, with D unresolved. Germline CDR1 and CDR2: KGHSH and LQKENI. The length of the CDR3 is 14 residues. V lost 2 bases, J lost 0 bases, and 7 bases lay in between. Here the CDR3 DNA reads TGTGCCAGCTCACCAGGGCCCATGAACACTGAAGCTTTCTTT. Its translation is CASSPGPMNTEAFF.